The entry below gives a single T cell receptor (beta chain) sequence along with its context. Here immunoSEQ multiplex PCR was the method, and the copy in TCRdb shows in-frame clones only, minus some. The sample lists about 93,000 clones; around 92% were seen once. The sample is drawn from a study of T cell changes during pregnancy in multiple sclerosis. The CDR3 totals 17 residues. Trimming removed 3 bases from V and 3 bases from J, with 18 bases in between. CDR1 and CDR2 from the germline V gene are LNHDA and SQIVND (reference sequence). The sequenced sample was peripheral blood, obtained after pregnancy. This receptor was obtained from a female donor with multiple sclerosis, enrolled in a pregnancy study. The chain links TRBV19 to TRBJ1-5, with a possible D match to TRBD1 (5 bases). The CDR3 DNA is TGTGCCAGTAGTATTCCCCGGGGCGCGGGGTCCAATCAGCCCCAGCATTTT. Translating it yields CASSIPRGAGSNQPQHF.